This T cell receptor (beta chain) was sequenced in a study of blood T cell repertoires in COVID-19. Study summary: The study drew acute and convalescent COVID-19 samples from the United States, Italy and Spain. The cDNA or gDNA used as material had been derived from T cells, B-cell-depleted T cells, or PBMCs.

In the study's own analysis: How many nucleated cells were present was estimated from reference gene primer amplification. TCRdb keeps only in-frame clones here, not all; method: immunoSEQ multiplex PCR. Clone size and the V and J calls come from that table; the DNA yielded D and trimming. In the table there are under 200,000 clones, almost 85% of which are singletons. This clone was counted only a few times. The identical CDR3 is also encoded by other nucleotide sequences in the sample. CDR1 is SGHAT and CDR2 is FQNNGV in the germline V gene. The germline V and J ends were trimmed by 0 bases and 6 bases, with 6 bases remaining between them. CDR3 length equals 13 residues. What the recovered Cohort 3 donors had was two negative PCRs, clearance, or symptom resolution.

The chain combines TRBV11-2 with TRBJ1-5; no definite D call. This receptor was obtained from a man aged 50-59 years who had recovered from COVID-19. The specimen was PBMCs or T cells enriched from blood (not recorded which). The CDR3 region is CASSLDRGQPQHF. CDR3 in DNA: TGTGCCAGCAGCTTAGATCGAGGTCAGCCCCAGCATTTT.